This record covers a single TCR beta chain. Its specificity is unknown. Measured with immunoSEQ multiplex PCR; TCRdb has only the in-frame clones, and not every one. The sample holds nearly 85,000 clones, 70% to 80% seen once. The data are from a study of cytotoxic CD8 clonotypes in ibrutinib-treated CLL. On the study more broadly: Outcomes included some 24 partial and 2 complete responses; after median roughly six years, roughly 14 stayed remitted and around 12 progressed.

General study results and limits: Sampling times (in sustained-remission versus progressing patients) were not the same.

Germline values: CDR1 MDHEN, CDR2 SYDVKM. The CDR3 spans 15 residues. The ends lost 5 bases at V and 2 bases at J; junction bases unmatched: 7. Cryopreserved PBMCs were the source of about 1.9 micrograms of genomic DNA, which went to TCR beta libraries. Sequenced material: PBMCs, taken after 12 months of ibrutinib treatment. The chain employs TRBV28 and TRBJ2-7, with 9 bases aligning to TRBD1. This clonotype was sampled from a human donor with chronic lymphocytic leukemia. As DNA, the CDR3 is TGTGCCAGCAGTGGTCGGGACAGGGTCCCCTACGAGCAGTACTTC. Amino acids: CASSGRDRVPYEQYF.